This entry describes one T cell receptor beta chain. The target antigen is unknown. V gave up 7 bases and J gave up 0 bases, with 10 bases separating them. CDR3 length: 13 residues. Germline V gene data show CDR1 as SGHDT and CDR2 as YYEEEE. This specimen belongs to a study of OX40 agonist ivuxolimab in advanced cancers. Overall study context: Three patients, one with hepatocellular carcinoma and two with cutaneous melanoma, responded partially.

Findings and caveats of the study: People who partly responded at 0.1-3.0 mg/kg had some of the least clonal expansion seen.

Clones were read by immunoSEQ multiplex PCR, and TCRdb kept only the in-frame ones, dropping some. The data contain some 43,000 clones, 80% to 90% of them singletons. The chain recombines TRBV5-6 with TRBJ2-5; D gene ambiguous. This clonotype was sampled from an adult with an advanced solid tumor such as melanoma, head and neck, liver or kidney cancer. The sample consisted of CD4+ or CD8+ T cells sorted from blood, taken in a trial of the OX40 agonist ivuxolimab. CDR3 DNA: TGTGCCAGCCACCTACGGGACCAAGAGACCCAGTACTTC. Protein product: CASHLRDQETQYF.